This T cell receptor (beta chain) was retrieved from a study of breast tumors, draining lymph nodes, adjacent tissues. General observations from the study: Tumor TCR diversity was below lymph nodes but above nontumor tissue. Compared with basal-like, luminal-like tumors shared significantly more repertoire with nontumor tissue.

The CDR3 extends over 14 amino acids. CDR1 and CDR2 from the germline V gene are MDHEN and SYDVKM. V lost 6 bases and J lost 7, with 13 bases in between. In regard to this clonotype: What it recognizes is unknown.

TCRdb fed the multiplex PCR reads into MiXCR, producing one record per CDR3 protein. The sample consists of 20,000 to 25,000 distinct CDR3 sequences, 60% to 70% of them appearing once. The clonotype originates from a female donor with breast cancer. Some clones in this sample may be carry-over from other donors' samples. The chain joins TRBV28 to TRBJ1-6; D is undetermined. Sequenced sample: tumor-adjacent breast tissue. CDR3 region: CASSRRPVNSPLHF. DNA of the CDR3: TGTGCCAGCAGCCGCCGGCCGGTAAATTCACCCCTCCACTTT.